These 27 T cell receptor beta chains share one sample of origin, sequenced in a study of T cell repertoires in cytomegalovirus infection. MiXCR, applied by TCRdb to the reads, yields one record per CDR3 protein. The data contain about 740,000 distinct CDR3 sequences, roughly 36% of them singletons. Specimen: PBMCs. Every receptor here comes from a human donor in good health (CMV status not recorded). Some clones in this sample may be carry-over from other donors' samples.

This clonotype showed up just a few times. The chain links TRBV20-1 to TRBJ2-3, with a possible D match to TRBD2 (5 bases). Per germline, CDR1 DFQATT and CDR2 SNEGSKA (reference sequence). This CDR3 is 14 amino acids long. The germline V and J ends were trimmed by 3 bases and 1 base, with 11 bases remaining between them. CDR3 coding DNA: TGCAGTGCTAGGCGGGTACTAGGCACAGATACGCAGTATTTT. It yields the protein CSARRVLGTDTQYF.

This clonotype was seen more than once but under ten times. This chain connects TRBV7-2 to TRBJ1-4, with D maybe TRBD1 (5 bases). Germline CDR1 is SGHTA and CDR2 is FQGNSA. The V end was cut by 2 bases, the J end by 8 bases, with 12 bases between. CDR3 length: 14 amino acids. This CDR3 reads CASSLRGGEEKLFF. The CDR3 DNA reads as TGTGCCAGCAGCTTAAGGGGAGGGGAAGAAAAACTGTTTTTT. The variable domain in full, completed from reference TRBV7-2 and TRBJ1-4, reads GAGVSQSPSNKVTEKGKDVELRCDPISGHTALYWYRQSLGQGLEFLIYFQGNSAPDKSGLPSDRFSAERTGGSVSTLTIQRTQQEDSAVYLCASSLRGGEEKLFFGSGTQLSVL.

A few counts support this clonotype. The CDR3: CASSLRDDLAGGPYEQYF. The CDR3 DNA follows: TGTGCCAGCAGCTTGCGGGATGATTTGGCGGGAGGACCCTACGAGCAGTACTTC. V gene TRBV5-6 combines with J gene TRBJ2-7; 8 bases align to TRBD2. Germline loops: CDR1 SGHDT, CDR2 YYEEEE. The CDR3 sequence is 18 residues long. The trim removed 1 base at V and 2 bases at J, leaving 14 bases unmatched.

This clonotype appeared once. The CDR3 here is CASSLAGQGKNEKLFF. The CDR3 DNA is TGCGCCAGCAGCCTAGCCGGACAGGGGAAGAATGAAAAACTGTTTTTT. This rearrangement joins TRBV4-1 to TRBJ1-4, with 9 bases aligning to TRBD1. CDR3 length: 16 residues. Germline V gene sequence: CDR1 MGHRA, CDR2 YSYEKL. Unmatched junction bases numbered 8, after V lost 4 bases and J lost 5 bases.

The chain uses TRBV14 and TRBJ2-3; no clear D gene. The germline V gene encodes CDR1 SGHDN and CDR2 FVKESK. The CDR3 sequence is 13 residues long. V lost 1 base and J 3 bases, leaving 5 bases between the germline ends. The CDR3 spells CASSQVITDTQYF. CDR3 coding DNA: TGTGCCAGCAGCCAAGTGATAACAGATACGCAGTATTTT. Drawing the rest from reference TRBV14 and TRBJ2-3, the complete variable domain is EAGVTQFPSHSVIEKGQTVTLRCDPISGHDNLYWYRRVMGKEIKFLLHFVKESKQDESGMPNNRFLAERTGGTYSTLKVQPAELEDSGVYFCASSQVITDTQYFGPGTRLTVL.

This clonotype occurred many times. The chain couples TRBV20-1 to TRBJ2-4, with D tentatively TRBD2 (6 bases). Germline V gene lookup returns CDR1 DFQATT and CDR2 SNEGSKA (reference sequence). V was clipped by 4 bases and J by 12 bases, with 22 bases between them. The CDR3 is made up of 14 amino acids. The CDR3 sequence: CSANPADKRRGQYF. In nucleotides, the CDR3 is TGCAGTGCTAATCCGGCAGACAAACGGCGGGGTCAGTACTTC.

The V and J genes are TRBV10-3 and TRBJ2-7, with unresolved D. This CDR3 contains 12 residues. CDR1 is ENHRY and CDR2 is SYGVKD in the germline V gene. With 3 bases removed from V and 4 bases from J, the gap between germline ends came to 7 bases. Here the CDR3 reads CAISDHRYEQYF. The CDR3 DNA reads TGTGCCATCAGTGATCACAGATACGAGCAGTACTTC.

The J gene is TRBJ2-4, the V gene TRBV6-2 or TRBV6-3; TRBD2 agrees at 7 bases. Germline V CDR1 and CDR2: MNHEY, SVGEGT. The CDR3 spans 15 residues. V lost 2 bases to trimming and J lost 2 bases; unmatched junction nucleotides: 3. CDR3 region: CASSYEAGPKNIQYF. In DNA form, the CDR3 reads TGTGCCAGCAGTTACGAAGCGGGGCCCAAAAACATTCAGTACTTC.

The chain couples TRBV28 to TRBJ2-7; D is possibly TRBD2 (6 bases). V was clipped by 5 bases and J by 6 bases, with 29 bases between them. Germline V gene lookup returns CDR1 MDHEN and CDR2 SYDVKM. The CDR3 extends over 18 amino acids. The chain's CDR3 is CASSPTKGLWDSDSEQYF. The CDR3 DNA reads TGTGCCAGCAGTCCCACAAAGGGGTTGTGGGACTCGGACTCCGAGCAGTACTTC.

The V call is TRBV29-1, the J call TRBJ2-5; 9 nucleotides agree with TRBD2. The CDR3 sequence is 14 residues long. CDR1 SQVTM and CDR2 ANQGSEA come from the germline V gene. V was pared by 1 base and J by 4 bases, with 4 bases of the junction left unmatched. CDR3: CSVEASTSGETQYF. DNA of the CDR3: TGCAGCGTTGAAGCCTCGACTAGCGGAGAGACCCAGTACTTC. The whole variable domain, remainder taken from reference TRBV29-1 and TRBJ2-5, is SAVISQKPSRDICQRGTSLTIQCQVDSQVTMMFWYRQQPGQSLTLIATANQGSEATYESGFVIDKFPISRPNLTFSTLTVSNMSPEDSSIYLCSVEASTSGETQYFGPGTRLLVL.

This clonotype was counted only a few times. This rearrangement joins TRBV5-6 to TRBJ1-2, with D possibly being TRBD1 (6 bases). The germline gives CDR1 SGHDT, CDR2 YYEEEE. There are 14 residues in the CDR3. V lost 4 bases, J lost 5 bases, and 15 bases lay in between. The CDR3 nucleotides read TGTGCCAGCAGCCCGACAGGAGAGGTATATGGCTACACCTTC. Translating gives CASSPTGEVYGYTF.

There are a few counts of this clonotype. The chain carries TRBV28 and TRBJ1-4, with 9 bases aligning to TRBD1. The CDR3 is 18 amino acids. V lost 3 bases to trimming and J lost 6 bases; unmatched junction nucleotides: 14. The germline V gene has CDR1 MDHEN and CDR2 SYDVKM. CDR3: CASSFGTGTGGEDEKLFF. CDR3 nucleotide sequence: TGTGCCAGCAGTTTCGGGACAGGGACTGGCGGTGAGGATGAAAAACTGTTTTTT.

This clonotype showed up just a few times. The chain joins TRBV7-2 to TRBJ2-1; D ambiguous. V dropped 5 bases and J dropped 5 bases, with 22 bases sitting between them. CDR3 length equals 17 residues. Germline V gene sequence: CDR1 SGHTA, CDR2 FQGNSA. The CDR3 nucleotides read TGTGCCAGCAGCCCCCCGGTCTACGCGAATCAAGACAATGAGCAGTTCTTC. It specifies CASSPPVYANQDNEQFF. Complete variable domain (other parts from reference TRBV7-2 and TRBJ2-1): GAGVSQSPSNKVTEKGKDVELRCDPISGHTALYWYRQSLGQGLEFLIYFQGNSAPDKSGLPSDRFSAERTGGSVSTLTIQRTQQEDSAVYLCASSPPVYANQDNEQFFGPGTRLTVL.

The sample holds many counts of this clonotype. The J gene is TRBJ2-1, the V gene TRBV7-2; 8 bases map to TRBD2. CDR3 length: 16 residues. Trimming at V came to 2 bases and at J to 4 bases, leaving 7 bases not matched to a gene. Germline V gene sequence: CDR1 SGHTA, CDR2 FQGNSA. CDR3 bases: TGTGCCAGCAGCTTACCCAGCGGGAGTTTGTACAATGAGCAGTTCTTC. It specifies CASSLPSGSLYNEQFF.

V usage is TRBV6-5 and J usage is TRBJ2-1, with 9 bases lining up with TRBD2. J gave up 2 bases and V 8 bases, and 10 bases lay outside the gene matches. CDR1 is MNHEY and CDR2 is SVGAGI in the germline V gene. The CDR3 totals 16 residues. In DNA form, the CDR3 reads TGTGCCAGCGGGATAATTAGCGGGAGTCCCTACAATGAGCAGTTCTTC. It encodes CASGIISGSPYNEQFF.

The gene calls are TRBV3-1 and TRBJ2-2; no definite D call. The V gene's germline CDR1 is LGHDT and CDR2 YNNKEL (reference sequence). V was clipped by 0 bases and J by 4 bases, with 6 bases between them. The CDR3 length is 14 residues. CDR3 coding DNA: TGTGCCAGCAGCCAAGATGACCGCACCGGGGAGCTGTTTTTT. Its protein is CASSQDDRTGELFF. The full variable domain, its missing parts supplied by reference TRBV3-1 and TRBJ2-2, is DTAVSQTPKYLVTQMGNDKSIKCEQNLGHDTMYWYKQDSKKFLKIMFSYNNKELIINETVPNRFSPKSPDKAHLNLHINSLELGDSAVYFCASSQDDRTGELFFGEGSRLTVL.

This rearrangement joins TRBV6-1 to TRBJ1-6; unclear D gene. This CDR3 region has 9 residues. The V and J ends lost 8 bases and 11 bases respectively, with 4 bases between them. Germline CDR1 and CDR2: MNHNS and SASEGT. The CDR3 nucleotides read TGTGCCAGCTATCCACCCCTCCACTTT. Translating gives CASYPPLHF.

The chain carries TRBV6-8 and TRBJ1-1; maybe TRBD1 (5 bases). CDR3 length equals 15 residues. Trimming pared 8 bases from V and 1 base from J, leaving 17 bases between. CDR1 and CDR2 from the germline V gene are MNHGY and SAAAGT. The CDR3 DNA reads as TGTGCCAGCGGGCCAGGGAGTTTTGCGAACACTGAAGCTTTCTTT. Translating it yields CASGPGSFANTEAFF.

V gene TRBV20-1 combines with J gene TRBJ2-7, with 7 bases that match TRBD2. The CDR3 extends over 15 amino acids. Per germline, CDR1 DFQATT and CDR2 SNEGSKA (reference sequence). V lost 6 bases, J lost 2 bases, and 13 bases stayed unmatched. The CDR3 bases are TGCAGTGCCACCGGGGGGAACGGGGGACCCTACGAGCAGTACTTC. Translation: CSATGGNGGPYEQYF.

The chain employs TRBV28 and TRBJ1-1; D is unresolved. CDR3 length: 11 residues. Germline loops: CDR1 MDHEN, CDR2 SYDVKM. V lost 1 base and J 7 bases, leaving 4 bases between the germline ends. In nucleotides, the CDR3 is TGTGCCAGCAGTTTATTACTTGAAGCTTTCTTT. Translation: CASSLLLEAFF.

The chain couples TRBV7-8 to TRBJ2-3, with 11 bases fitting TRBD2. V dropped 5 bases and J dropped 4; count of bases not matched to a gene: 5. The CDR3 totals 15 residues. Germline assignment: CDR1 SGHVS and CDR2 FQNEAQ. In DNA, the CDR3 is TGTGCCAGCAGCCTTAGCGGGGGGGGGTCAGATACGCAGTATTTT. Amino acid sequence: CASSLSGGGSDTQYF.

The CDR3 sequence: CAISEIEYQETQYF. CDR3 bases: TGTGCCATCAGTGAGATCGAGTACCAAGAGACCCAGTACTTC. The rearrangement joins TRBV10-3 to TRBJ2-5; D unclear. This CDR3 region has 14 residues. V shed 2 bases and J shed 0 bases, with 7 bases lying between them. Germline CDR1 and CDR2: ENHRY and SYGVKD.

This clonotype has at least ten counts. This sequence joins TRBV2 and TRBJ1-1; no firm D call. The V gene's germline CDR1 is SNHLY and CDR2 FYNNEI. The CDR3 extends over 11 amino acids. Trimming shortened V by 6 bases and J by 5 bases, and 7 bases separated the two germline ends. CDR3 in DNA: TGTGCCAGCAGATCCGGGACTGAAGCTTTCTTT. Its translation: CASRSGTEAFF.

J is TRBJ1-4 and V is TRBV5-8, with D possibly matching TRBD1 (5 bases). The CDR3 contains 14 residues. V lost 3 bases to trimming and J lost 10 bases, with 16 bases between them. CDR1 and CDR2 from the germline V gene are SGHTS and YDEGEE. CDR3 sequence: CASSSGTGDGKLFF. As DNA, the CDR3 is TGTGCCAGCAGCTCCGGGACGGGGGACGGAAAACTGTTTTTT.

The V and J genes are TRBV19 and TRBJ2-2, with TRBD1 matching 9 bases. V trimming: 3 bases; J trimming: 7 bases; junction bases outside the gene matches: 6. Germline CDR1 is LNHDA and CDR2 is SQIVND (reference sequence). This CDR3 has 15 amino acids. For the CDR3, the DNA is TGTGCCAGTAGTATTACAGGGGGCGCCGACGGGGAGCTGTTTTTT. Encoded protein: CASSITGGADGELFF. The complete variable domain, with remaining parts taken from reference TRBV19 and TRBJ2-2, reads DGGITQSPKYLFRKEGQNVTLSCEQNLNHDAMYWYRQDPGQGLRLIYYSQIVNDFQKGDIAEGYSVSREKKESFPLTVTSAQKNPTAFYLCASSITGGADGELFFGEGSRLTVL.

This clonotype has a handful of counts. The chain recombines TRBV6-5 with TRBJ1-1, with D possibly matching TRBD1 (5 bases). Germline CDR1 is MNHEY and CDR2 is SVGAGI. Trimming pared 6 bases from V and 0 bases from J, leaving 11 bases between. The CDR3 loop spans 14 amino acids. The CDR3 loop is CASRPPGLNTEAFF. The CDR3 coding sequence is TGTGCCAGCAGGCCTCCAGGGCTGAACACTGAAGCTTTCTTT.

The chain combines TRBV27 with TRBJ1-1; D unclear. CDR3 size: 16 residues. CDR1 and CDR2 (germline): MNHEY, SMNVEV (reference sequence). V lost 2 bases, J lost 0 bases, and 13 bases lay in between. This CDR3 is CASSLGLRHLNTEAFF. CDR3 nucleotides: TGTGCCAGCAGTTTAGGTCTAAGACACCTGAACACTGAAGCTTTCTTT.